These 11 T cell receptor beta chains share one sample of origin, sequenced in a study of blood T cell repertoires in COVID-19. Using immunoSEQ multiplex PCR, the repertoire was profiled, and TCRdb retains in-frame clones only, with some absent. This table holds around 150,000 clones, around 74% found once. Input material: peripheral blood. These TCRs come from a woman of 80 years or more with acute or convalescent COVID-19.

The chain uses TRBV20-1 and TRBJ1-5; 7 bases map to TRBD1. V lost 6 bases, J lost 0 bases, and 8 bases stayed unmatched. This CDR3 comprises 15 residues. Germline lookup yields CDR1 DFQATT and CDR2 SNEGSKA (reference sequence). This CDR3 is CSASGGQFSNQPQHF. The CDR3 DNA is TGCAGTGCAAGTGGGGGACAGTTTAGCAATCAGCCCCAGCATTTT.

The chain couples TRBV28 to TRBJ1-4, with unresolved D. The CDR3 is 14 residues long. Trimming cost V 6 bases and J 5 bases, with 13 bases left between them. The V gene's germline CDR1 is MDHEN and CDR2 SYDVKM. This CDR3 reads CASRLRQPNEKLFF. CDR3 sequence (DNA): TGTGCCAGCAGACTGCGACAACCCAATGAAAAACTGTTTTTT.

V is TRBV5-4 and J is TRBJ2-7; tentative D call: TRBD1 (5 bases). Trimming removed 0 bases from V and 6 bases from J, with 10 bases in between. This CDR3 contains 13 residues. Germline CDR1 reads SGHNT; CDR2 reads YYREEE (reference sequence). The CDR3 DNA follows: TGTGCCAGCAGCTTGGGAGGCACAGGCGAGCAGTACTTC. Its protein product is CASSLGGTGEQYF.

V gene TRBV27 combines with J gene TRBJ1-1; no clear D. Trimming shortened V by 3 bases and J by 1 base, and 6 bases separated the two germline ends. Looked up from germline, CDR1 is MNHEY and CDR2 is SMNVEV (reference sequence). The CDR3 has 13 amino acids. The CDR3 protein is CASSLEGNTEAFF. The CDR3 nucleotides are TGTGCCAGCAGTTTGGAGGGGAACACTGAAGCTTTCTTT.

On this clone: Other DNA sequences in the same sample also yield this CDR3. This chain connects TRBV3-1 (or the pseudogene TRBV3-2) to TRBJ1-6, with D maybe TRBD1 (6 bases). V lost 0 bases and J 6 bases, leaving 9 bases between the germline ends. The length of the CDR3 is 15 residues. The germline CDR1 and CDR2 sequences are LGHDT and YNNKEL (reference sequence). The CDR3 is CASSQDRGGNSPLHF. The CDR3 nucleotides read TGTGCCAGCAGCCAAGATAGAGGGGGTAATTCACCCCTCCACTTT.

The rearrangement joins TRBV2 to TRBJ1-6, with 7 nucleotides matching TRBD1. J gave up 8 bases and V 4 bases, and 2 bases lay outside the gene matches. This CDR3 comprises 13 residues. From germline, CDR1 is SNHLY and CDR2 FYNNEI. The CDR3, as DNA: TGTGCCAGCAGTGTAACAGGGGATTCACCCCTCCACTTT. Protein sequence: CASSVTGDSPLHF.

J is TRBJ1-1 and V is TRBV19, with D possibly being TRBD1 (6 bases). This CDR3 contains 15 residues. From germline, CDR1 is LNHDA and CDR2 SQIVND (reference sequence). V lost 2 bases to trimming and J lost 1 base, with 11 bases between them. The chain's CDR3 is CASSISAGANTEAFF. The DNA of the CDR3 is TGTGCCAGTAGTATATCGGCAGGGGCGAACACTGAAGCTTTCTTT. The variable domain in full, completed from reference TRBV19 and TRBJ1-1, reads DGGITQSPKYLFRKEGQNVTLSCEQNLNHDAMYWYRQDPGQGLRLIYYSQIVNDFQKGDIAEGYSVSREKKESFPLTVTSAQKNPTAFYLCASSISAGANTEAFFGQGTRLTVV.

In its sample, this clone was seen a few times. This chain joins TRBV30 and TRBJ1-2; D call uncertain. V lost 3 bases, J lost 2 bases, and 13 bases lay in between. The CDR3 is made up of 14 amino acids. CDR1 is GTSNPN and CDR2 is SVGIG in the germline V gene (reference sequence). The DNA of the CDR3 is TGTGCCTGGAGCACCACCGGGGTGAACTATGGCTACACCTTC. As protein: CAWSTTGVNYGYTF.

V gene TRBV5-1 combines with J gene TRBJ2-1, with D possibly matching TRBD2 (7 bases). V lost 3 bases to trimming and J lost 6 bases, with 19 bases between them. The CDR3 has 16 residues. From germline, CDR1 is SGHRS and CDR2 YFSETQ. CDR3 amino acids: CASSSEVWGGINEQFF. The DNA of the CDR3 is TGCGCCAGCAGCTCGGAAGTATGGGGGGGCATCAATGAGCAGTTCTTC.

The CDR3 coding sequence is TGCGCCAGCAGCAAAGGGGGGACACCAGGGGACGAGCAGTACTTC. This encodes CASSKGGTPGDEQYF. V and J are TRBV4-1 and TRBJ2-7, with D tentatively TRBD1 or TRBD2 (6 bases each). The germline V and J ends were trimmed by 5 bases and 5 bases, with 19 bases remaining between them. The germline V gene has CDR1 MGHRA and CDR2 YSYEKL. The CDR3 length is 15 residues.

The chain recombines TRBV9 with TRBJ2-1, with 10 positions matching TRBD1. Germline V gene lookup returns CDR1 SGDLS and CDR2 YYNGEE. V lost 3 bases to trimming and J lost 6 bases; unmatched junction nucleotides: 6. CDR3 size: 15 residues. The CDR3 nucleotides are TGTGCCAGCAGCGGACAGGGGGCAATGTTCAATGAGCAGTTCTTC. This gives the protein CASSGQGAMFNEQFF.